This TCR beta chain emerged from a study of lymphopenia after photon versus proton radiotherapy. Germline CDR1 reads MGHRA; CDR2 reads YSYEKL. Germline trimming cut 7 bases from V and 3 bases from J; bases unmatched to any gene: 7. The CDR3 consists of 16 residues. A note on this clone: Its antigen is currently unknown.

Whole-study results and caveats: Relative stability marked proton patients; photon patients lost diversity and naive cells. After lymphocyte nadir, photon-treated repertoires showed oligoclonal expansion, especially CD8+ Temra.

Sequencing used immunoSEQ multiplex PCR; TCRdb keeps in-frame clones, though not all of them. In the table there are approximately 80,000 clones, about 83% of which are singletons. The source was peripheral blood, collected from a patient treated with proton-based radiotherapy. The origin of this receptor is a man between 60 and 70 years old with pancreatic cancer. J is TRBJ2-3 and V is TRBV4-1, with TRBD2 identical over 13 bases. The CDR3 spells CASKRLAGGRTDTQYF. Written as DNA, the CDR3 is TGCGCCAGCAAAAGACTAGCGGGAGGTCGAACAGATACGCAGTATTTT.